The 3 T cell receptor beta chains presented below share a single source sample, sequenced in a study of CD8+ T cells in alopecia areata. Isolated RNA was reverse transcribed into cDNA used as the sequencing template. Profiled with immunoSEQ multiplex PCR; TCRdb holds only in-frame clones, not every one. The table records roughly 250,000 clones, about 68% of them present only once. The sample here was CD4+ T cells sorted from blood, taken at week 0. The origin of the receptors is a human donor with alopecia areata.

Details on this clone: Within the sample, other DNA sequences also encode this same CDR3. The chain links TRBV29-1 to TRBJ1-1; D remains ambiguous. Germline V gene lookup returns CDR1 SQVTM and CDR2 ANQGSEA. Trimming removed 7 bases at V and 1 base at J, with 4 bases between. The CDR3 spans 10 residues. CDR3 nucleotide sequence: TGCAGCGGAAGGAACACTGAAGCTTTCTTT. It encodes CSGRNTEAFF. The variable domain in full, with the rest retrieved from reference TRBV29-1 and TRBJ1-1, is SAVISQKPSRDICQRGTSLTIQCQVDSQVTMMFWYRQQPGQSLTLIATANQGSEATYESGFVIDKFPISRPNLTFSTLTVSNMSPEDSSIYLCSGRNTEAFFGQGTRLTVV.

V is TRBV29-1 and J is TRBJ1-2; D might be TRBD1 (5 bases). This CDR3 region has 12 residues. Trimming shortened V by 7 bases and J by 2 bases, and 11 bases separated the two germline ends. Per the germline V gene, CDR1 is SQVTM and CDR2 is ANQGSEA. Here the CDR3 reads CSGRVENYGYTF. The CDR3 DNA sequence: TGCAGCGGCAGGGTAGAGAACTATGGCTACACCTTC.

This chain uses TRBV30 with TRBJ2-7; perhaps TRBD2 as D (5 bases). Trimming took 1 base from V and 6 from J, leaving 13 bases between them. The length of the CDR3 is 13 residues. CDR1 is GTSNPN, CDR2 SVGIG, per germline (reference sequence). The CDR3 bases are TGTGCCTGGAGTGAGCGGAACCGGGCCGAGCAGTACTTC. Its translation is CAWSERNRAEQYF.